The 19 T cell receptor beta chains reported below all come from one sample, sequenced in a study of a mutant IDH1 vaccine in newly diagnosed glioma. Time point of the sample: baseline, week 1 (first vaccination visit). Treatment meaning: pre-vaccination baseline after standard-of-care therapy. Profiled with immunoSEQ multiplex PCR; TCRdb holds only in-frame clones, not every one. Of tens of thousands of clones in the sample, approximately 80% are singletons; the top ten hold 1.5% to 2%. Specimen: PBMCs, collected from a glioma patient treated with radiotherapy, temozolomide or both. These receptors were taken from a woman aged 40 to 55 with glioma.

This chain links TRBV5-8 with TRBJ1-1; no reliable D call. This CDR3 has 14 residues. The V end lost 0 bases, the J end lost 0 bases, and 6 bases lay between the germline ends. Germline assignment: CDR1 SGHTS and CDR2 YDEGEE. The CDR3 here is CASSLGALNTEAFF. The CDR3 region has the DNA TGTGCCAGCAGCTTGGGTGCGTTGAACACTGAAGCTTTCTTT. Combining the CDR3 with reference TRBV5-8 and TRBJ1-1 gives the whole variable domain EAGVTQSPTHLIKTRGQQATLRCSPISGHTSVYWYQQALGLGLQFLLWYDEGEERNRGNFPPRFSGRQFPNYSSELNVNALELEDSALYLCASSLGALNTEAFFGQGTRLTVV.

The chain recombines TRBV30 with TRBJ1-6; a weak D match, TRBD1 (5 bases). Germline V gene sequence: CDR1 GTSNPN, CDR2 SVGIG (reference sequence). The CDR3 covers 14 residues. Trimming pared 0 bases from V and 7 bases from J, leaving 10 bases between. The CDR3, as DNA: TGTGCCTGGAGTGTACGGGGCAGAAATTCACCCCTCCACTTT. Translation: CAWSVRGRNSPLHF.

The CDR3 sequence: CASRGTGGMGNQPQHF. In nucleotides, the CDR3 is TGTGCCAGCAGGGGGACGGGCGGTATGGGCAATCAGCCCCAGCATTTT. This chain uses TRBV27 with TRBJ1-5; possible D gene TRBD1, 5 bases. The germline CDR1 and CDR2 sequences are MNHEY and SMNVEV (reference sequence). V was cut by 6 bases and J by 2 bases, with 17 bases left in between. This CDR3 has 16 amino acids.

V gene TRBV7-9 combines with J gene TRBJ1-6; D perhaps matches TRBD1 (5 bases). This CDR3 is built from 15 residues. Trimming removed 5 bases at V and 13 bases at J, with 21 bases between. The V gene's germline CDR1 is SEHNR and CDR2 FQNEAQ (reference sequence). The CDR3 coding sequence is TGTGCCAGCAGCAATTTAGACAGTCTCCGCAGCCCCCTCCACTTT. This gives the protein CASSNLDSLRSPLHF.

V usage is TRBV7-9 and J usage is TRBJ2-3; perhaps TRBD1 as D (6 bases). Germline-derived CDR1 and CDR2 are SEHNR and FQNEAQ (reference sequence). Trimming shortened V by 5 bases and J by 0 bases, and 18 bases separated the two germline ends. This CDR3 has 17 residues. The CDR3, as DNA: TGTGCCAGCAGCGGGGGCACCGGGCGCCCTAGCACAGATACGCAGTATTTT. Translating gives CASSGGTGRPSTDTQYF.

The chain has TRBV6-1 and TRBJ1-2, with a tentative D call TRBD1 (6 bases). Germline CDR1 and CDR2: MNHNS and SASEGT. Trimming took 6 bases from V and 8 from J, leaving 16 bases between them. This CDR3 is 13 amino acids long. This CDR3 reads CASSQKGGWGYTF. For the CDR3, the DNA is TGTGCCAGCAGCCAAAAGGGGGGCTGGGGCTACACCTTC.

CDR3 coding DNA: TGTGCCAGCACCCCCGCGCAAGAGACCCAGTACTTC. This gives the protein CASTPAQETQYF. The chain couples TRBV6-1 to TRBJ2-5, with D hard to call. This CDR3 region has 12 residues. CDR1 and CDR2 (germline): MNHNS, SASEGT. The V end lost 7 bases, the J end lost 2 bases, and 8 bases lay between the germline ends.

The chain uses TRBV6-1 and TRBJ1-2; the D gene is possibly TRBD1 (5 bases). Trimming removed 6 bases from V and 6 bases from J, with 11 bases in between. The CDR3 contains 12 residues. Germline CDR1 reads MNHNS; CDR2 reads SASEGT. The CDR3: CASRGLAHGYTF. The CDR3 DNA is TGTGCCAGCAGGGGGCTGGCTCATGGCTACACCTTC.

This clone occurred a few times. The V gene is TRBV6-6, the J gene TRBJ2-3; 7 bases fit TRBD2. The CDR3 sequence is 15 residues long. Germline V gives CDR1 MNHNY, CDR2 SVGAGI (reference sequence). V lost 5 bases, J lost 5 bases, and 10 bases stayed unmatched. The CDR3 region is CASSPGTTSGDTQYF. DNA for the CDR3: TGTGCCAGCAGTCCCGGGACTACCAGCGGAGATACGCAGTATTTT.

The chain combines TRBV27 with TRBJ2-7; D is possibly TRBD1 or TRBD2 (6 bases each). From germline, CDR1 is MNHEY and CDR2 SMNVEV (reference sequence). V was cut by 2 bases and J by 3 bases, with 20 bases left in between. CDR3 size: 17 residues. The CDR3 DNA sequence: TGTGCCAGCAGTTTAGTTAGGGGGGCCTTAATCGGCTACGAGCAGTACTTC. This translates into CASSLVRGALIGYEQYF.

V and J are TRBV19 and TRBJ2-2; D is perhaps TRBD1 (6 bases). Trimming pared 6 bases from V and 1 base from J, leaving 12 bases between. The CDR3 has 15 amino acids. CDR1 and CDR2 from the germline V gene are LNHDA and SQIVND (reference sequence). Here the CDR3 DNA reads TGTGCCAGTAGAGACCCGGGACAGAACACCGGGGAGCTGTTTTTT. Translated: CASRDPGQNTGELFF.

This clone showed up just a few times. The rearrangement links TRBV19 to TRBJ2-2, with D unclear. Germline V CDR1 and CDR2: LNHDA, SQIVND (reference sequence). The length of the CDR3 is 15 residues. The V and J ends lost 6 bases and 0 bases respectively, with 11 bases between them. The CDR3 sequence is CASRTAEANTGELFF. CDR3 nucleotides: TGTGCCAGTAGGACTGCCGAGGCGAACACCGGGGAGCTGTTTTTT.

The gene calls are TRBV5-1 and TRBJ1-6, with unresolved D. The V gene lost 4 bases and the J gene lost 7 bases, with 9 bases spanning the gap. From germline, CDR1 is SGHRS and CDR2 YFSETQ. The CDR3 has 13 residues. The CDR3 coding sequence is TGCGCCAGCAGCGAGCCACAGAATTCACCCCTCCACTTT. It encodes CASSEPQNSPLHF.

The CDR3 loop reads CASSELITGELFF. DNA of the CDR3: TGTGCCAGCAGTGAATTAATCACCGGGGAGCTGTTTTTT. The chain carries TRBV25-1 and TRBJ2-2; no clear D gene. This CDR3 is 13 amino acids long. CDR1 MGHDK and CDR2 SYGVNS come from the germline V gene. Trimming left V 1 base short and J 4 bases short, with 4 bases between.

The V call is TRBV29-1, the J call TRBJ1-1; D remains unclear. There are 10 residues in the CDR3. Germline V gene data show CDR1 as SQVTM and CDR2 as ANQGSEA. Trimming stripped 4 bases from V and 3 bases from J, with 3 bases between. CDR3 residues: CSVADTEAFF. The CDR3 nucleotides are TGCAGCGTTGCGGACACTGAAGCTTTCTTT.

On this clone itself: The junction departs from the called germline gene at one end, perhaps through a read error. J is TRBJ2-1 and V is TRBV5-1; D gene uncertain. CDR1 and CDR2 from the germline V gene are SGHRS and YFSETQ. The CDR3 sequence is 14 residues long. CDR3 sequence (DNA): TGCGCCAGCAGCCCCCATGACATCTACAGTGAGCAGTTCTTC. This gives the protein CASSPHDIYSEQFF.

The V gene is TRBV27, the J gene TRBJ1-4; weak D call: TRBD1 (5 bases). The CDR3 loop spans 17 amino acids. V was pared by 5 bases and J by 1 base, with 17 bases between. Germline V CDR1 and CDR2: MNHEY, SMNVEV (reference sequence). The CDR3 region is CASSPVQAMGTNEKLFF. The CDR3 nucleotides read TGTGCCAGCAGTCCCGTACAGGCGATGGGAACTAATGAAAAACTGTTTTTT.

For the CDR3, the DNA is TGCGCCAGCAGCCAAGGGCCCCGGGGGGAAGAGACCCAGTACTTC. Its protein product is CASSQGPRGEETQYF. The chain joins TRBV4-1 to TRBJ2-5; 7 bases are a match to TRBD2. Germline V lookup: CDR1 MGHRA, CDR2 YSYEKL. V lost 1 base to trimming and J lost 3 bases; unmatched junction nucleotides: 5. This CDR3 region has 15 residues.

The chain couples TRBV30 to TRBJ1-4; perhaps TRBD1 as D (6 bases). CDR3 length equals 13 residues. Trimming took off 5 bases at V and 13 bases at J, with 20 bases between the two ends. Looked up from germline, CDR1 is GTSNPN and CDR2 is SVGIG (reference sequence). CDR3 DNA sequence: TGTGCCTGGGAGCTCGCAGGGGCTCGGCGACTGTTTTTT. Encoded protein: CAWELAGARRLFF.